A selection of T cell receptor beta chains follows, all from one sample in a study of shared clonotypes between healthy human individuals. Assay: immunoSEQ multiplex PCR; the TCRdb copy retains only in-frame clones and omits some. Here the sample spans about 2.2 million clones, about 93% being singletons. The specimen sequenced was naive CD8+ T cells from PBMCs. The source of these receptors is a man aged 18 to 30 in good health. Some clones in this sample may be carry-over from other donors' samples. The conserved cysteine and the conserved F or W are not part of the CDR3 here.

>TRBV6-6
ASSRASGGSEQY
>TRBV9
ASSVTATALGRTYEQY
>TRBV27
ASSPSLGTGSYEQY
>TRBV2
ASREWTSGSVYNEQF
>TRBV5-8
ASSPFGSPHEQY
>TRBV7-8
ASSLGRVQETQY
>TRBV9
ASSVVGGAGAHNEQF
>TRBV7-7
ASSRTVNTEAF
>TRBV11-3
ASSQGGAAIQY
>TRBV4-1
ASRGTDTQY
>TRBV7-9
ASRLDSGTLYEQY
>TRBV11-1
ASSPNEGTEQSYEQY
>TRBV4-3
ATRRNTEAF
>TRBV7-8
ASNLNLASGRSAASYNEQF
>TRBV5-1
ASSLGPPLREQY
>TRBV2
ASMRLEQY
>TRBV27
ASSLNPLAGDSYEQY
>TRBV27
ASSSSGDYGYT
>TRBV5-6
ASSTSGTAYEQY
>TRBV5-4
ASTQWGEETQY
>TRBV6-6
ASSYGNMYNEQF
>TRBV9
ASGEGNYGYT
>TRBV29-1
SVGTSGTTSDTQY
>TRBV2
ASSELGNEQY
>TRBV29-1
SVISTGVEAF
>TRBV6-1
ASSERVQHGYT
>TRBV6-6
ASSTRDRKGTDTQY
>TRBV15
ATSRQDRVTEAF
>TRBV7-6
ASSLNFEDRANGYT
>TRBV2
ASLPGTGGGNYGYT
>TRBV7-9
ASSLMRPRGNEQF
>TRBV19
ASSSRDRAIGELF
>TRBV27
ASSLNFRDRGPLGYYNEQF
>TRBV6-1
ASSEGSKNIQY
>TRBV9
ASSSVGVSNEQF
>TRBV13
ASSLSAGEETQY
>TRBV5-8
ASSLDGASEAF
>TRBV27
ASSPIIATNEKLF
>TRBV19
ASRTPPGGANTGELF
>TRBV4-1
ASSPSPTDNYGYT
>TRBV28
ASSLFAGGAYNEQF
>TRBV21-1
ASTPRVVGQGYNEQF
>TRBV9
ASSVQAGSSYNEQF
>TRBV6-6
ASSYMTDNQPQH
>TRBV9
ASSGTSGRSHEQY
>TRBV7-6
ASSLAGSGMGDTQY
>TRBV25-1
ASSESGTAF